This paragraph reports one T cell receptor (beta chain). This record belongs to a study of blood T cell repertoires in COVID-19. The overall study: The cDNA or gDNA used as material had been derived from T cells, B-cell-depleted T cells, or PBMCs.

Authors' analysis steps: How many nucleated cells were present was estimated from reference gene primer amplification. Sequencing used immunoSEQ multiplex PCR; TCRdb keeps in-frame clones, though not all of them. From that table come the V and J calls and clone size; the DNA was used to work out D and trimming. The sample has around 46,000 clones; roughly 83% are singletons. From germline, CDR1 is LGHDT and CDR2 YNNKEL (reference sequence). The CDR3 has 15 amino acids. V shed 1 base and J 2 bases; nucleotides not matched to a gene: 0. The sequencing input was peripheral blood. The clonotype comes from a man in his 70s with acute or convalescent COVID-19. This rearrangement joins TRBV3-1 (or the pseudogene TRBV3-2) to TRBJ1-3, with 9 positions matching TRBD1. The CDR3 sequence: CASSQGQGAGNTIYF. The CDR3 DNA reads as TGTGCCAGCAGCCAAGGACAGGGGGCTGGAAACACCATATATTTT.